The 9 T cell receptor beta chains reported below all come from one sample, sequenced in a study of T cell responses to AZD1222 COVID-19 vaccine. Assay used: immunoSEQ multiplex PCR; TCRdb lists only in-frame clones, some missing. Of around 190,000 clones listed, 88% are singletons. The source material was peripheral blood, sampled on day 0 of AZD1222 vaccination. The receptors derive from an adult in good health.

V usage is TRBV6-5 and J usage is TRBJ1-3; no clear D gene. Germline CDR1 reads MNHEY; CDR2 reads SVGAGI. The V end was cut by 6 bases, the J end by 1 base, with 10 bases between. This CDR3 contains 14 residues. This CDR3 is CASRSGLSGNTIYF. For the CDR3, the DNA is TGTGCCAGCAGAAGTGGGTTGTCTGGAAACACCATATATTTT.

The chain is built from TRBV5-1 and TRBJ1-5; maybe TRBD1 (6 bases). This CDR3 spans 14 amino acids. V was cut by 4 bases and J by 3 bases, with 11 bases left in between. Germline values: CDR1 SGHRS, CDR2 YFSETQ. The CDR3 reads CASSARDNNQPQHF. The CDR3 nucleotides read TGCGCCAGCAGCGCCCGGGACAACAATCAGCCCCAGCATTTT.

The chain combines TRBV19 with TRBJ2-7, with 10 bases that match TRBD1. CDR1 LNHDA and CDR2 SQIVND come from the germline V gene (reference sequence). The V segment lost 5 bases and the J segment 3 bases; nucleotides outside the gene matches: 7. The CDR3 covers 15 residues. The DNA of the CDR3 is TGTGCCAGTAGTGCGTGGGGGACAGGGGTCTACGAGCAGTACTTC. It yields the protein CASSAWGTGVYEQYF. Full variable domain (remainder filled in from reference TRBV19 and TRBJ2-7): DGGITQSPKYLFRKEGQNVTLSCEQNLNHDAMYWYRQDPGQGLRLIYYSQIVNDFQKGDIAEGYSVSREKKESFPLTVTSAQKNPTAFYLCASSAWGTGVYEQYFGPGTRLTVT.

The genes are TRBV7-2 and TRBJ1-6; D unresolved. CDR1 and CDR2 (germline): SGHTA, FQGNSA. Trimming took 1 base from V and 7 from J, leaving 8 bases between them. The CDR3 loop spans 14 amino acids. DNA of the CDR3: TGTGCCAGCAGCTTAGAGAGCCGAAATTCACCCCTCCACTTT. Translated: CASSLESRNSPLHF.

This chain connects TRBV5-1 to TRBJ1-4; D ambiguous. This CDR3 is built from 15 residues. Trimming removed 2 bases at V and 6 bases at J, with 14 bases between. CDR1 and CDR2 (germline): SGHRS, YFSETQ. Here the CDR3 reads CASSLDHSLYEKLFF. CDR3 sequence (DNA): TGCGCCAGCAGCTTAGACCACAGCTTATATGAAAAACTGTTTTTT.

This clone was seen a handful of times. CDR3 in amino acids: CASSIGTGGRGEQFF. In DNA, the CDR3 is TGTGCCAGCAGCATCGGGACAGGGGGTCGGGGTGAGCAGTTCTTC. The chain carries TRBV6-5 and TRBJ2-1, with 11 bases lining up with TRBD1. Looked up from germline, CDR1 is MNHEY and CDR2 is SVGAGI. The J segment lost 9 bases and the V segment lost 6 bases, leaving 10 bases of the junction unmatched. The CDR3 runs to 15 residues.

The chain combines TRBV5-1 with TRBJ2-1; D is ambiguous. This CDR3 region has 16 residues. CDR1 is SGHRS, CDR2 YFSETQ, per germline. V was trimmed by 4 bases and J by 0 bases, leaving 14 bases between them. The chain's CDR3 is CASSQRLTSSYNEQFF. CDR3 bases: TGCGCCAGCAGCCAGAGACTGACCAGCTCCTACAATGAGCAGTTCTTC.

The gene calls are TRBV25-1 and TRBJ2-7; TRBD1 aligns across 10 bases. The CDR3 is 14 residues long. Germline V gives CDR1 MGHDK, CDR2 SYGVNS. With V trimmed by 5 bases and J by 4 bases, 5 bases remained unmatched. The CDR3 spells CASSQDRGGYEQYF. DNA of the CDR3: TGTGCCAGCAGTCAGGACAGGGGGGGGTACGAGCAGTACTTC.

This rearrangement joins TRBV28 to TRBJ1-2; weak D call: TRBD1 (6 bases). Between the trimmed V and J ends, which lost 6 bases and 6 bases, there was a span of 14 bases. This CDR3 has 13 residues. The germline V gene has CDR1 MDHEN and CDR2 SYDVKM. The CDR3 sequence: CASSLGGGNGYTF. CDR3 DNA: TGTGCCAGCAGCTTGGGTGGGGGCAATGGCTACACCTTC.